A selection of T cell receptor beta chains follows, all from one sample in a study of cytomegalovirus exposure and HLA in healthy donors. Profiled with immunoSEQ multiplex PCR; TCRdb holds only in-frame clones, not every one. Found here are roughly 220,000 clones; the top ten clones hold 0.9% to 1.4%. The specimen sequenced was PBMCs. The origin of the receptors is a girl aged 2-10 years in good health and CMV-seropositive. CDR3s include the opening cysteine and the closing phenylalanine or tryptophan. Each record gives: V gene, J gene, D gene, CDR3 DNA, CDR3 protein. A D gene is named only where the DNA matches it firmly.

v_call: TRBV28; j_call: TRBJ2-3; d_call: NA; cdr3_nt: TGTGCCAGCAGTTTAGGTAGAGGGCTAGGCGTCGCAGATACGCAGTATTTT; cdr3_aa: CASSLGRGLGVADTQYF
v_call: TRBV6-1; j_call: TRBJ1-5; d_call: NA; cdr3_nt: TGTGCCAGCAGTGAACGGCCCCAGCATTTT; cdr3_aa: CASSERPQHF
v_call: TRBV6-6; j_call: TRBJ2-7; d_call: NA; cdr3_nt: TGTGCCAGCAGCGGGCAGGGAAGGGAGCAGTACTTC; cdr3_aa: CASSGQGREQYF
v_call: TRBV5-1; j_call: TRBJ2-5; d_call: NA; cdr3_nt: TGCGCCAGCAGCCTCGACACGTCCGACGAGACCCAGTACTTC; cdr3_aa: CASSLDTSDETQYF
v_call: TRBV10-2; j_call: TRBJ1-2; d_call: TRBD1; cdr3_nt: TGCGCCAGCAGTGAGGAGGAGACAGGGATCACCTTC; cdr3_aa: CASSEEETGITF
v_call: TRBV29-1; j_call: TRBJ1-2; d_call: NA; cdr3_nt: TGCAGCGTTGAAGCAACGGCAGGATACGGCTACACCTTC; cdr3_aa: CSVEATAGYGYTF
v_call: TRBV5-1; j_call: TRBJ2-5; d_call: NA; cdr3_nt: TGCGCCAGCAGCTTGCCCGGGGAGACCCAGTACTTC; cdr3_aa: CASSLPGETQYF
v_call: TRBV5-1; j_call: TRBJ2-1; d_call: TRBD2; cdr3_nt: TGCGCCAGCAGCTTGGGGGGGGAGGGCCCTGGAAATGAGCAGTTCTTC; cdr3_aa: CASSLGGEGPGNEQFF
v_call: TRBV7-9; j_call: TRBJ2-1; d_call: TRBD1; cdr3_nt: TGTGCCGTCCTCACAGGGGCCTACAATGAGCAGTTCTTC; cdr3_aa: CAVLTGAYNEQFF
v_call: TRBV6-4; j_call: TRBJ2-1; d_call: NA; cdr3_nt: TGTGCCAGCAGTGACAGGGGAACCTCCTACAATGAGCAGTTCTTC; cdr3_aa: CASSDRGTSYNEQFF
v_call: TRBV2; j_call: TRBJ2-3; d_call: NA; cdr3_nt: TGTGCCAGCGTCTGGAGGCTAGGGCCCGATACGCAGTATTTT; cdr3_aa: CASVWRLGPDTQYF
v_call: TRBV28; j_call: TRBJ2-5; d_call: TRBD1; cdr3_nt: TGTGCCAGCAGCCTTGGGACAGGAGGGGATCTGGGAGAGACCCAGTACTTC; cdr3_aa: CASSLGTGGDLGETQYF
v_call: TRBV7-9; j_call: TRBJ2-1; d_call: TRBD2; cdr3_nt: TGTGCCAGCAGCTTCGAGCGGGAGCTTAATGAGCAGTTCTTC; cdr3_aa: CASSFERELNEQFF
v_call: TRBV28; j_call: TRBJ1-5; d_call: NA; cdr3_nt: TGTGCCAGCAGTTTGGCGGGTCTAAATCAGCCCCAGCATTTT; cdr3_aa: CASSLAGLNQPQHF
v_call: TRBV7-9; j_call: TRBJ2-2; d_call: NA; cdr3_nt: TGTGCCAGCAGCTCCAGGGTTACCGGGGAGCTGTTTTTT; cdr3_aa: CASSSRVTGELFF
v_call: TRBV7-9; j_call: TRBJ1-4; d_call: NA; cdr3_nt: TGTGCCAGCAGCTCCATGTTTGCGGGGAGTCAAAATGAAAAACTGTTTTTT; cdr3_aa: CASSSMFAGSQNEKLFF
v_call: TRBV11-2; j_call: TRBJ2-7; d_call: TRBD2; cdr3_nt: TGTGCCAGCAGTAGCTTAGGCCTAGCGGATTCGAGCTCCTACGAGCAGTACTTC; cdr3_aa: CASSSLGLADSSSYEQYF
v_call: TRBV28; j_call: TRBJ1-5; d_call: TRBD1; cdr3_nt: TGTGCCAGCAGACAACCGGGACAGACCAATCAGCCCCAGCATTTT; cdr3_aa: CASRQPGQTNQPQHF
v_call: TRBV2; j_call: TRBJ1-5; d_call: TRBD1; cdr3_nt: TGTGCCAGCACCTCGGACAGGGCCCTAGGGCCCCAGCATTTT; cdr3_aa: CASTSDRALGPQHF
v_call: TRBV7-2; j_call: TRBJ2-5; d_call: TRBD2; cdr3_nt: TGTGCCAGCAGCTGGTCGGGGACTAGCGGGGGCCAAGAGACCCAGTACTTC; cdr3_aa: CASSWSGTSGGQETQYF
v_call: TRBV6-5; j_call: TRBJ2-7; d_call: NA; cdr3_nt: TGTGCCAGCAGTTACGGGGGGAGGAGAACTAATAGCGAGCAGTACTTC; cdr3_aa: CASSYGGRRTNSEQYF
v_call: TRBV5-4; j_call: TRBJ2-4; d_call: NA; cdr3_nt: TGTGCCAGCAGCCCGGTAGGGGGATCGGCCAAAAACATTCAGTACTTC; cdr3_aa: CASSPVGGSAKNIQYF
v_call: TRBV18; j_call: TRBJ2-2; d_call: NA; cdr3_nt: TGTGCCAGCTCACCGGGCGTTACGAACACCGGGGAGCTGTTTTTT; cdr3_aa: CASSPGVTNTGELFF
v_call: TRBV5-4; j_call: TRBJ2-1; d_call: TRBD2; cdr3_nt: TGTGCCAGCAGCTTGCTAGCGGGGGGCAATGAGCAGTTCTTC; cdr3_aa: CASSLLAGGNEQFF
v_call: TRBV5-1; j_call: TRBJ1-1; d_call: TRBD1; cdr3_nt: TGCGCCAGCAGCTCACAGGGGCTTGAAGCTTTCTTT; cdr3_aa: CASSSQGLEAFF
v_call: TRBV18; j_call: TRBJ2-5; d_call: NA; cdr3_nt: TGTGCCAGCTCACTAGCGGCCCAAGAGACCCAGTACTTC; cdr3_aa: CASSLAAQETQYF
v_call: TRBV21-1; j_call: TRBJ2-1; d_call: NA; cdr3_nt: TGTGCCAGCAGCAGACTAGCGGGAAGAGGGAATGAGCAGTTCTTC; cdr3_aa: CASSRLAGRGNEQFF
v_call: TRBV9; j_call: TRBJ2-1; d_call: TRBD1; cdr3_nt: TGTGCCAGCAGCGCGGACAGGGGTCATGAGCAGTTCTTC; cdr3_aa: CASSADRGHEQFF
v_call: TRBV18; j_call: TRBJ1-1; d_call: NA; cdr3_nt: TGTGCCAGCTCACCAATCCGAATCTACTACACTGAAGCTTTCTTT; cdr3_aa: CASSPIRIYYTEAFF
v_call: TRBV7-9; j_call: TRBJ2-7; d_call: TRBD1; cdr3_nt: TGTGCCAGCAGTTCACCAAAGACAGGGTCCTACGAGCAGTACTTC; cdr3_aa: CASSSPKTGSYEQYF
v_call: TRBV28; j_call: TRBJ2-2; d_call: TRBD1; cdr3_nt: TGTGCCAGCCACAGGGGTACCGGGGAGCTGTTTTTT; cdr3_aa: CASHRGTGELFF
v_call: TRBV28; j_call: TRBJ1-5; d_call: NA; cdr3_nt: TGTGCCAGCAGCCCCGGGGGGGATAGCAATCAGCCCCAGCATTTT; cdr3_aa: CASSPGGDSNQPQHF
v_call: TRBV4-1; j_call: TRBJ2-2; d_call: NA; cdr3_nt: TGCGCCAGCAGGGCCGGGACTTCTAACACCGGGGAGCTGTTTTTT; cdr3_aa: CASRAGTSNTGELFF
v_call: TRBV6-5; j_call: TRBJ1-1; d_call: NA; cdr3_nt: TGTGCCAGCACTCCCCCCGGACAGCCTGAAGCTTTCTTT; cdr3_aa: CASTPPGQPEAFF
v_call: TRBV4-1; j_call: TRBJ2-7; d_call: TRBD1; cdr3_nt: TGCGCCAGCAGCCAAGACGAGAACAGGGGGTACGAGCAGTACTTC; cdr3_aa: CASSQDENRGYEQYF
v_call: TRBV28; j_call: TRBJ1-2; d_call: NA; cdr3_nt: TGTGCCAGCAGTTTACAGGGATTCGAAGGTGGCTACACCTTC; cdr3_aa: CASSLQGFEGGYTF
v_call: TRBV10-3; j_call: TRBJ1-4; d_call: NA; cdr3_nt: TGTGCCATCAGTGACGGGGTAACTAATGAAAAACTGTTTTTT; cdr3_aa: CAISDGVTNEKLFF
v_call: TRBV5-1; j_call: TRBJ2-7; d_call: NA; cdr3_nt: TGCGCCAGCAGCTTGGGCCAACTCAACTCCTACGAGCAGTACTTC; cdr3_aa: CASSLGQLNSYEQYF
v_call: TRBV5-1; j_call: TRBJ2-5; d_call: NA; cdr3_nt: TGCGCCAGCAGCCCGAACGGACACAGCCAAGAGACCCAGTACTTC; cdr3_aa: CASSPNGHSQETQYF
v_call: TRBV7-9; j_call: TRBJ2-5; d_call: TRBD2; cdr3_nt: TGTGCCAGCATGCAAGCGGGAGGAGGAGAGACCCAGTACTTC; cdr3_aa: CASMQAGGGETQYF
v_call: TRBV10-3; j_call: TRBJ2-1; d_call: TRBD2; cdr3_nt: TGTGCCATTTGGACTAGCGAGAGGAATGAGCAGTTCTTC; cdr3_aa: CAIWTSERNEQFF
v_call: TRBV7-9; j_call: TRBJ2-1; d_call: TRBD1; cdr3_nt: TGTGCCAGCAGCTCCAGACAGGGCGGCAATGAGCAGTTCTTC; cdr3_aa: CASSSRQGGNEQFF
v_call: TRBV18; j_call: TRBJ2-7; d_call: NA; cdr3_nt: TGTGCCAGCTCACCGGGCAGGGTCTCCGAGCAGTACTTC; cdr3_aa: CASSPGRVSEQYF
v_call: TRBV4-1; j_call: TRBJ2-6; d_call: TRBD1; cdr3_nt: TGCGCCAGCAGCCAAGACATGTCGGGACAGGGGTTCTCTGGGGCCAACGTCCTGACTTTC; cdr3_aa: CASSQDMSGQGFSGANVLTF
v_call: TRBV19; j_call: TRBJ1-2; d_call: NA; cdr3_nt: TGTGCCAGTAAAACTCCGGGGAGGGACTATGGCTACACCTTC; cdr3_aa: CASKTPGRDYGYTF
v_call: TRBV10-1; j_call: TRBJ2-2; d_call: TRBD1; cdr3_nt: TGCGCCAGCAGCAGGGGGACCGGGGAGCTGTTTTTT; cdr3_aa: CASSRGTGELFF
v_call: TRBV6-5; j_call: TRBJ1-2; d_call: NA; cdr3_nt: TGTGCCAGCCTAGGTGATGGCTACACCTTC; cdr3_aa: CASLGDGYTF
v_call: TRBV28; j_call: TRBJ2-7; d_call: NA; cdr3_nt: TGTGCCAGCAGTACGAGCTCGGTTTATTCCTACGAGCAGTACTTC; cdr3_aa: CASSTSSVYSYEQYF
v_call: TRBV19; j_call: TRBJ1-2; d_call: NA; cdr3_nt: TGTGCCAGTTTGCCCGGAGCGATCGCTAACTATGGCTACACCTTC; cdr3_aa: CASLPGAIANYGYTF
v_call: TRBV27; j_call: TRBJ2-3; d_call: NA; cdr3_nt: TGTGCCAGCAGCCTCCTAAATGGACTAAATACAGATACGCAGTATTTT; cdr3_aa: CASSLLNGLNTDTQYF
v_call: TRBV6-5; j_call: TRBJ2-7; d_call: TRBD1; cdr3_nt: TGTGCCAGCAGTTACTTACCCGGGACAGCCTCCTACGAGCAGTACTTC; cdr3_aa: CASSYLPGTASYEQYF
v_call: TRBV9; j_call: TRBJ1-2; d_call: NA; cdr3_nt: TGTGCCAGCAGCCGCTATGGCTACACCTTC; cdr3_aa: CASSRYGYTF
v_call: TRBV19; j_call: TRBJ2-7; d_call: NA; cdr3_nt: TGTGCCAGTAGCAGGACACCCTACGAGCAGTACTTC; cdr3_aa: CASSRTPYEQYF
v_call: TRBV15; j_call: TRBJ2-4; d_call: NA; cdr3_nt: TGTGCCACCAGCAGAGATTGGGCACTACAGGGAGCTAAAAACATTCAGTACTTC; cdr3_aa: CATSRDWALQGAKNIQYF